The 21 T cell receptor beta chains presented below share a single source sample, sequenced in a study of T-cell memory formation after mild COVID-19. TCRdb reprocessed the 5' RACE reads with MiXCR, giving one entry per CDR3 protein. The sample holds around 340,000 distinct CDR3 sequences, roughly 13% seen once. The sequenced sample was PBMCs or a T cell subset sorted from them (not recorded which). The receptors originated from a man between 18 and 29 years old who had mild COVID-19 (a few samples of this study predate the infection). Cell type and time point are not known.

In this sample, this clonotype turned up a few times. The V call is TRBV12-3 or TRBV12-4, the J call TRBJ1-5, with unresolved D. This CDR3 region has 14 residues. V lost 4 bases to trimming and J lost 0 bases, with 7 bases between them. CDR3 DNA sequence: TGTGCCAGCAGTTGGCAGGATAGCAATCAGCCCCAGCATTTT. Its translation: CASSWQDSNQPQHF.

This clonotype appeared a few times. This chain joins TRBV12-3 or TRBV12-4 and TRBJ2-1; perhaps TRBD2 as D (5 bases). Trimming pared 8 bases from V and 8 bases from J, leaving 7 bases between. The CDR3 extends over 10 amino acids. The CDR3 spells CASRGYEQFF. The CDR3 nucleotides are TGTGCCAGCCGGGGATATGAGCAGTTCTTC.

The rearrangement joins TRBV4-3 to TRBJ1-2; the D is unclear. Germline V gene data show CDR1 as LGHNA and CDR2 as YSLEER. The V and J ends lost 4 bases and 0 bases respectively, with 15 bases between them. The CDR3 sequence is 16 residues long. CDR3 region: CASSPGEGKANYGYTF. CDR3 coding DNA: TGCGCCAGCAGCCCCGGTGAGGGCAAGGCTAACTATGGCTACACCTTC.

This clonotype has ten or more counts. The CDR3 sequence: CASSPSGSSYNEQFF. The CDR3 DNA is TGTGCCAGCAGCCCCAGCGGGAGCTCCTACAATGAGCAGTTCTTC. The V and J genes are TRBV9 and TRBJ2-1; TRBD2 aligns across 8 bases. Per the germline V gene, CDR1 is SGDLS and CDR2 is YYNGEE. This CDR3 is built from 15 residues. The V segment lost 4 bases and the J segment 0 bases; nucleotides outside the gene matches: 3.

The chain is built from TRBV7-7 and TRBJ2-1, with TRBD2 matching over 8 bases. This CDR3 spans 16 amino acids. Per germline, CDR1 SSHAT and CDR2 FNYEAQ (reference sequence). Trimming at V came to 4 bases and at J to 6 bases, leaving 11 bases not matched to a gene. CDR3 nucleotide sequence: TGTGCCAGCAGCTCAACTGGGACTAGACGGGGCAATGAGCAGTTCTTC. Its protein product is CASSSTGTRRGNEQFF.

This clonotype was found once. Mismatch with germline at one junction end may stem from a read error. This rearrangement joins TRBV7-9 to TRBJ1-3; perhaps TRBD1 as D (5 bases). Looked up from germline, CDR1 is SEHNR and CDR2 is FQNEAQ (reference sequence). The CDR3 totals 17 residues. CDR3 loop: CAISLPSRGPSGNTIYF. In DNA form, the CDR3 reads TGTGCCATCAGCTTACCTTCCCGGGGACCATCCGGAAACACCATATATTTT.

The V gene is TRBV4-2, the J gene TRBJ1-1; D may be TRBD1 (5 bases). Trimming removed 0 bases from V and 0 bases from J, with 14 bases in between. The CDR3 extends over 17 amino acids. Germline V CDR1 and CDR2: LGHNA, YNFKEQ. The chain's CDR3 is CASSQDGTGPMNTEAFF. The CDR3 DNA sequence: TGTGCCAGCAGCCAAGATGGGACGGGCCCCATGAACACTGAAGCTTTCTTT.

This clonotype has more than one count but fewer than ten. This chain uses TRBV12-5 with TRBJ2-1, with 15 bases matching TRBD2. The CDR3 is 21 residues long. Germline-derived CDR1 and CDR2 are LGHNT and FRNRAP. V was clipped by 0 bases and J by 2 bases; unmatched bases: 11. CDR3 sequence reads: CASGLVLQAGLAGGAYNEQFF. In DNA, the CDR3 is TGTGCTAGTGGTTTGGTACTACAGGCAGGACTAGCGGGGGGGGCCTACAATGAGCAGTTCTTC.

This clonotype was picked up a small number of times. The chain is built from TRBV12-3 or TRBV12-4 and TRBJ2-5; D gene unclear. This CDR3 contains 12 residues. Between the trimmed V and J ends, which lost 6 bases and 4 bases, there was a span of 9 bases. The CDR3: CASSHLRETQYF. DNA of the CDR3: TGTGCCAGCAGCCATCTGCGAGAGACCCAGTACTTC.

There are a few counts of this clonotype. The CDR3 nucleotides are TGTGCCAGCAGCTTCCGCCAGGGTCGTGCAAACGAGCAGTACGTC. This encodes CASSFRQGRANEQYV. The chain combines TRBV5-5 with TRBJ2-7, with a weak D call TRBD1 (5 bases). CDR3 length: 15 amino acids. The V end lost 2 bases, the J end lost 5 bases, and 17 bases lay between the germline ends. Germline values: CDR1 SGHKS, CDR2 YYEKEE (reference sequence).

This clonotype was observed a handful of times. This chain links TRBV14 with TRBJ2-7, with TRBD2 as a possible D gene (6 bases). Germline-derived CDR1 and CDR2 are SGHDN and FVKESK. This CDR3 comprises 13 residues. V gave up 3 bases and J gave up 6 bases, with 12 bases separating them. The chain's CDR3 is CASSQGGWGEQYV. The CDR3 region has the DNA TGTGCCAGCAGCCAGGGAGGCTGGGGCGAGCAGTACGTC.

In this sample, this clonotype turned up once. A read error may explain this, as a much larger clone is one base away. V gene TRBV19 combines with J gene TRBJ2-3; D call uncertain. Looked up from germline, CDR1 is LNHDA and CDR2 is SQIVND (reference sequence). The length of the CDR3 is 13 residues. CDR3 nucleotides: TGTGCCCGTAGTATCGCCCGCACAGATACGCAGTATTTT. Amino acids: CARSIARTDTQYF.

This clonotype occurred a few times. The chain employs TRBV10-3 and TRBJ2-2, with unresolved D. With 10 bases removed from V and 7 bases from J, the gap between germline ends came to 13 bases. The germline V gene encodes CDR1 ENHRY and CDR2 SYGVKD. CDR3 length: 12 residues. The CDR3 sequence: CATDDGDGELFF. The CDR3 DNA sequence: TGTGCCACCGACGATGGGGACGGGGAGCTGTTTTTT.

The chain couples TRBV19 to TRBJ1-1; D not certain. Looked up from germline, CDR1 is LNHDA and CDR2 is SQIVND (reference sequence). Deletions cut 5 bases from V and 6 bases from J, with 7 bases between. The CDR3 is 11 amino acids. Here the CDR3 DNA reads TGTGCCAGTAGTGCAAGGGCTGAAGCTTTCTTT. This translates into CASSARAEAFF.

The chain has TRBV27 and TRBJ2-3; 7 positions match TRBD1. With V trimmed by 7 bases and J by 6 bases, 19 bases remained unmatched. Germline CDR1 reads MNHEY; CDR2 reads SMNVEV (reference sequence). The CDR3 has 17 residues. The CDR3 reads CASTRAGGQASLDTQYF. The CDR3 region has the DNA TGTGCCAGCACCCGGGCCGGAGGACAGGCCAGTTTGGATACGCAGTATTTT.

The chain is built from TRBV4-1 and TRBJ2-2, with a weak D call TRBD1 (5 bases). Trimming stripped 5 bases from V and 0 bases from J, with 10 bases between. The CDR3 runs to 15 residues. CDR1 is MGHRA and CDR2 is YSYEKL in the germline V gene. Written as DNA, the CDR3 is TGCGCCAGCAGCGATTTCAGGGCGAACACCGGGGAGCTGTTTTTT. It is translated as CASSDFRANTGELFF.

This clonotype has just a few counts. This chain joins TRBV5-1 and TRBJ2-1; 7 bases fit TRBD1. Trimming at V came to 6 bases and at J to 5 bases, leaving 11 bases not matched to a gene. Germline CDR1 is SGHRS and CDR2 is YFSETQ. The CDR3 totals 15 residues. The CDR3 coding sequence is TGCGCCAGCACCCCGTGGCAGGGGGTTGACAATGAGCAGTTCTTC. Translated, it gives CASTPWQGVDNEQFF.

Ten or more counts support this clonotype. The gene calls are TRBV20-1 and TRBJ1-5, with D perhaps TRBD1 (5 bases). V was cut by 4 bases and J by 7 bases, with 14 bases left in between. This CDR3 is built from 13 residues. The germline V gene has CDR1 DFQATT and CDR2 SNEGSKA (reference sequence). The chain's CDR3 is CSATTGVGQPQHF. In DNA form, the CDR3 reads TGCAGTGCTACCACGGGGGTAGGGCAGCCCCAGCATTTT.

This clonotype was counted only a few times. The chain employs TRBV7-8 and TRBJ1-4, with no clear D. Per germline, CDR1 SGHVS and CDR2 FQNEAQ. The CDR3 is 12 amino acids. Between the trimmed V and J ends, which lost 5 bases and 6 bases, there was a span of 7 bases. For the CDR3, the DNA is TGTGCCAGCAGCGCCATTGATGAAAAACTGTTTTTT. It encodes CASSAIDEKLFF.

This clonotype was found once. The rearrangement joins TRBV27 to TRBJ2-3; the D gene is possibly TRBD2 (5 bases). CDR1 MNHEY and CDR2 SMNVEV come from the germline V gene (reference sequence). V was cut by 5 bases and J by 6 bases, with 24 bases left in between. The CDR3 spans 17 residues. DNA of the CDR3: TGTGCCAGCAGTCCAGCTCATTCCGGGATCCTCAGGGATACGCAGTATTTT. Translated: CASSPAHSGILRDTQYF.

This clonotype was recorded a few times. This chain joins TRBV5-1 and TRBJ1-2; no firm D call. Trimming removed 3 bases at V and 8 bases at J, with 11 bases between. Germline CDR1 reads SGHRS; CDR2 reads YFSETQ. CDR3 size: 12 residues. The CDR3 here is CASSSDRKGYTF. CDR3 bases: TGCGCCAGCAGCTCGGACCGGAAAGGCTACACCTTC.